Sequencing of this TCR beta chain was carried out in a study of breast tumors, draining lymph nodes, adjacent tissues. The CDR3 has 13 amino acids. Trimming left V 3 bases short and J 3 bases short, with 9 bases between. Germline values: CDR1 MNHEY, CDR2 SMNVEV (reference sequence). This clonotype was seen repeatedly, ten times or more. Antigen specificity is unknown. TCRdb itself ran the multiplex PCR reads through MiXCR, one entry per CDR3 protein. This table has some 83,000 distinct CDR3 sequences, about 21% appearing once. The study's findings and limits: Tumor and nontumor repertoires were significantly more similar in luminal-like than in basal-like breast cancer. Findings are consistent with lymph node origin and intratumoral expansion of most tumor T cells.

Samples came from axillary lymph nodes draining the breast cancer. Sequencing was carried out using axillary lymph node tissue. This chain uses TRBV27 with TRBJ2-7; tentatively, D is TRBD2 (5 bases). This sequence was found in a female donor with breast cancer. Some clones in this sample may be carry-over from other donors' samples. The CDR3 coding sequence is TGTGCCAGCAGTTTCCGGGATGGCTACGAGCAGTACTTC. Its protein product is CASSFRDGYEQYF.